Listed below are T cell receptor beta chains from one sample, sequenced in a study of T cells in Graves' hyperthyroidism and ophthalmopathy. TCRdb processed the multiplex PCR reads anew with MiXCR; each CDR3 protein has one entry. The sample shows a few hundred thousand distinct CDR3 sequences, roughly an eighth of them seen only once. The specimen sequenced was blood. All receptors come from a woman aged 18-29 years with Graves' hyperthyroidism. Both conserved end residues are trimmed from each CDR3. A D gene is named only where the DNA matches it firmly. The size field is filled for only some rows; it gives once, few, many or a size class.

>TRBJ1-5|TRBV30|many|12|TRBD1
AWNRGTANQPQH
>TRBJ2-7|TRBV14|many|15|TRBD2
ASSPLPSGSPLYEQY
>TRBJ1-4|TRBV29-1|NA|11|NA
SVAWGANEKLF
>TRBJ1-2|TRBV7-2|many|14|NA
ASSPAGRAGNYGYT
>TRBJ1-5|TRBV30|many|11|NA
AWSFRGNQPQH
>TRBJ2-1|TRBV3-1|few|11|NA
ASSRTGRDEQF
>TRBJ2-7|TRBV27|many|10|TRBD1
ATKTGGYEQY
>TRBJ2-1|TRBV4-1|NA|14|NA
ASSQVGASTYNEQF
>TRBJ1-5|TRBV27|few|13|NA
ASSLFTGTNQPQH
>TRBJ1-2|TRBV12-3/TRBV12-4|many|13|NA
ASSKTGTLNYGYT
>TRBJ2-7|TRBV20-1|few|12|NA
SASVGTGRYEQY
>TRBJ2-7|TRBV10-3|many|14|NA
AISEKLIGQRYEQY
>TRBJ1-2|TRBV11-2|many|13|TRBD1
ASSTGQGSWGGYT
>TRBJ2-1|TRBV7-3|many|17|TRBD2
ASSPTGLAGGVGYNEQF
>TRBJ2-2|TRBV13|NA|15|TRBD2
ASSSGTSGRNTGELF
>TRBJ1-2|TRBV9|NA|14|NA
ASRFPGNGFRDGYT
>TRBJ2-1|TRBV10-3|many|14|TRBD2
AISEESLAGGNEQF
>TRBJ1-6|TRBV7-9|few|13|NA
ASSHDLGEMWTLH
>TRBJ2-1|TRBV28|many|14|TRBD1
ASSSPSGQGYNEQF
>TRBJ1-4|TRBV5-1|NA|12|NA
ASSSGGLGEKLF
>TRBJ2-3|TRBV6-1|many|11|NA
ASSTPGVHTQY
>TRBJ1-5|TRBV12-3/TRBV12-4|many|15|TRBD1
ASSLTGNRGSNQPQH
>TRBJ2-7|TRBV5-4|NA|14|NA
ASSLAGTISAYEQY
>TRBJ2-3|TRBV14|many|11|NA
ASSQEGRGTQY